This T cell receptor (beta chain) derives from a study of regulatory T cells in long-lasting Graves disease. Regarding the study as a whole: More public clonotypes were shared by persistent patients (under 3,000) than by new patients (about 1,000).

Time point described: newly diagnosed GD, antithyroid drugs for less than 3 months. Preparation of the TCR library used RNA extracted from PBMCs. Each patient gave roughly 10 milliliters of EDTA-anticoagulated peripheral blood. CDR3-region Arm-PCR and iRepertoire HTBI primers produced the TCR beta libraries. TCRdb analysed the multiplex PCR reads with MiXCR anew, one entry per CDR3 protein. Found here are a few hundred thousand distinct CDR3 sequences, 10% to 15% of them singletons; the top ten hold over 15%. This clonotype was seen ten or more times. The antigen is not known. This sample also belongs to another study, concerning T cells in Graves' hyperthyroidism and ophthalmopathy.

The source was peripheral blood mononuclear cells (PBMCs), collected at new diagnosis, from a patient treated with antithyroid drugs. The source is a woman in her late teens or twenties with Graves disease.

This CDR3 reads CASSGDGRLNSNQPQHF. The CDR3 coding sequence is TGTGCCAGCAGCGGGGACGGCCGTCTTAATAGCAATCAGCCCCAGCATTTT. The rearrangement joins TRBV6-1 to TRBJ1-5, with a possible D match to TRBD1 (5 bases). Germline V gene lookup returns CDR1 MNHNS and CDR2 SASEGT. The CDR3 runs to 17 residues. V shed 6 bases and J shed 0 bases, with 18 bases lying between them.